Included here is one T cell receptor (beta chain) sequence, with context. Its antigen remains unidentified. The CDR3 has 12 amino acids. The V end was cut by 5 bases, the J end by 5 bases, with 7 bases between. Germline CDR1 reads MNHEY; CDR2 reads SVGEGT. This specimen comes from a study of vaccination effects on CD4 cells after COVID-19. Turning to the study itself: Two recovered convalescent patients were sampled 16 days and one week pre-vaccination.

Repertoires were generated with immunoSEQ multiplex PCR, while TCRdb's copy carries only in-frame clones and drops some. This sample has roughly 57,000 clones, with more than 75% found just once. Sequencing followed a ViraFEST assay step that expanded antigen-specific CD4+ T cells with viral peptide pools. Subsequent to a culture period of about ten days, CD4+ T cells were isolated. PCR confirmed that the person was infected with SARS-CoV-2 between March and December 2020. Negative control culture was done with an HIV-1 Nef peptide pool. Half the medium was swapped for IL-2 medium on days 3 and 7. Material: CD4+ T cells from PBMCs cultured with HIV peptides, obtained before COVID-19 vaccination. Subset denoted: HIV-1 Nef peptide pool negative control/reference culture. This receptor was obtained from a human donor who had a prior SARS-CoV-2 infection. The chain has TRBV6-2 or TRBV6-3 and TRBJ1-5, with unresolved D. CDR3 in amino acids: CASSLRDQPQHF. The CDR3 bases are TGTGCCAGCAGTCTACGGGATCAGCCCCAGCATTTT.